This paragraph reports one T cell receptor beta chain. Its matching antigen is unknown. The record originates from a study of regulatory T cells. Study-wide results and limits: Hydrophobic residues at CDR3 positions 6 and 7 were enriched in conventional CD4+ T cells of CD3G-deficient patients.

Germline CDR1 MDHEN, CDR2 SYDVKM. This CDR3 has 14 amino acids. J lost 2 bases, V lost 2 bases, and 2 bases had no gene match. Primers: 52 TRBV forward and 13 TRBJ reverse. The protocol was immunoSEQ multiplex PCR, while the TCRdb copy is restricted to in-frame clones and leaves out a portion. The sample has 30,000 to 40,000 clones; 93% are singletons. The clonotype was recovered from a child aged 2 to 9 with CD3G deficiency. The V call is TRBV28, the J call TRBJ2-7; 8 positions agree with TRBD2. The material sequenced was conventional CD4+ T cells sorted from blood. CDR3 DNA sequence: TGTGCCAGCAGTTTAGGCGGGGGGACCTACGAGCAGTACTTC. Its protein is CASSLGGGTYEQYF. The complete variable domain, with remaining parts taken from reference TRBV28 and TRBJ2-7, reads DVKVTQSSRYLVKRTGEKVFLECVQDMDHENMFWYRQDPGLGLRLIYFSYDVKMKEKGDIPEGYSVSREKKERFSLILESASTNQTSMYLCASSLGGGTYEQYFGPGTRLTVT.